This is a list of T cell receptor beta chains from one sample in a study of cytomegalovirus exposure and HLA in healthy donors. The repertoire was sequenced with immunoSEQ multiplex PCR; TCRdb's copy has only in-frame clones and lacks some. The data show about 170,000 clones, with 75% to 80% seen just once and approximately 6% held by the top ten. Sequencing input: PBMCs. The receptors derive from a man in his forties in good health and CMV-seropositive. Both conserved end residues are part of each CDR3. Size is omitted from some rows. Given values are once, few, many or a class for expanded clones.

j_gene: TRBJ2-1; v_gene: TRBV10-2; abundance: .; CDR3aa: CASAGTSGYNEQFF
j_gene: TRBJ2-1; v_gene: TRBV10-3; abundance: .; CDR3aa: CAISVASTGYNEQFF
j_gene: TRBJ2-7; v_gene: TRBV5-1; abundance: .; CDR3aa: CASSFEGLRQYF
j_gene: TRBJ2-7; v_gene: TRBV29-1; abundance: .; CDR3aa: CSVGGLGLYSYEQYF
j_gene: .; v_gene: TRBV27; abundance: once; CDR3aa: CASSLLSSYEQYF
j_gene: TRBJ2-1; v_gene: TRBV18; abundance: once; CDR3aa: CASSPPGLAGDSEQFF
j_gene: TRBJ2-1; v_gene: TRBV19; abundance: .; CDR3aa: CASSPPGGYNEQFF
j_gene: TRBJ2-3; v_gene: TRBV27; abundance: .; CDR3aa: CASSIGLAGVGGTDTQYF
j_gene: TRBJ2-7; v_gene: TRBV7-9; abundance: .; CDR3aa: CASSSQGTYEQYF
j_gene: TRBJ1-2; v_gene: TRBV4-1; abundance: few; CDR3aa: CASSLLGGPDGYTF
j_gene: TRBJ1-5; v_gene: TRBV2; abundance: few; CDR3aa: CASSVQSGDQPQHF
j_gene: TRBJ2-7; v_gene: TRBV14; abundance: .; CDR3aa: CASSQLGRYYEQYF
j_gene: TRBJ2-5; v_gene: TRBV9; abundance: .; CDR3aa: CASSPSPGRDETQYF
j_gene: TRBJ2-7; v_gene: TRBV19; abundance: .; CDR3aa: CASSYYSGTRNEQYF
j_gene: TRBJ2-7; v_gene: TRBV7-2; abundance: once; CDR3aa: CASSLGFSDEQYF
j_gene: TRBJ2-1; v_gene: TRBV5-4; abundance: .; CDR3aa: CASSLVGQGRNEQFF
j_gene: TRBJ2-2; v_gene: TRBV28; abundance: .; CDR3aa: CASIPGQTNTGELFF
j_gene: TRBJ2-7; v_gene: TRBV4-2; abundance: once; CDR3aa: CASSQSKRAESYEQYF
j_gene: TRBJ2-4; v_gene: TRBV6-1; abundance: .; CDR3aa: CASRRGEGRFNSQYF
j_gene: TRBJ2-1; v_gene: TRBV5-1; abundance: once; CDR3aa: CASSTDRYNEQFF
j_gene: TRBJ2-1; v_gene: TRBV27; abundance: .; CDR3aa: CASSPTRGNEQFF
j_gene: TRBJ2-1; v_gene: TRBV6-6; abundance: .; CDR3aa: CASSLNREEQFF
j_gene: TRBJ2-2; v_gene: TRBV2; abundance: few; CDR3aa: CASTQTSGSSGELFF
j_gene: TRBJ2-1; v_gene: TRBV19; abundance: .; CDR3aa: CASSGTGGRWSYNEQFF
j_gene: TRBJ2-5; v_gene: TRBV29-1; abundance: few; CDR3aa: CSVGGQQETQYF
j_gene: TRBJ2-4; v_gene: TRBV11-2; abundance: .; CDR3aa: CASRPARLDIQYF
j_gene: TRBJ2-6; v_gene: TRBV6-1; abundance: .; CDR3aa: CASMSQSTGANGLTF
j_gene: TRBJ2-7; v_gene: TRBV28; abundance: .; CDR3aa: CASSLQLAGVEQYF
j_gene: TRBJ1-1; v_gene: TRBV7-3; abundance: .; CDR3aa: CASSLSGRDTEAFF
j_gene: TRBJ2-7; v_gene: TRBV5-1; abundance: .; CDR3aa: CASSSAGTGDEQYF
j_gene: TRBJ2-3; v_gene: TRBV6-1; abundance: once; CDR3aa: CASRAGTDTQYF
j_gene: TRBJ2-7; v_gene: TRBV7-6; abundance: .; CDR3aa: CASSKLAGASEQYF
j_gene: TRBJ2-2; v_gene: TRBV19; abundance: few; CDR3aa: CASSPRGLGNTGELFF
j_gene: TRBJ2-5; v_gene: TRBV5-1; abundance: .; CDR3aa: CASSLRRGAGGSETQYF
j_gene: TRBJ2-6; v_gene: TRBV7-3; abundance: .; CDR3aa: CASSLEGVVSGANVLTF